Included here is one T cell receptor (beta chain) sequence, with context. V was cut by 6 bases and J by 2 bases, with 8 bases left in between. The CDR3 runs 11 residues. The V gene's germline CDR1 is DFQATT and CDR2 SNEGSKA (reference sequence). This sample was taken from a study of cytomegalovirus exposure and HLA in healthy donors. TCRdb's table, derived via immunoSEQ multiplex PCR, lists solely in-frame clones and lacks some. Among roughly 250,000 clones listed, nearly 90% were seen once. The sample consisted of PBMCs. This chain uses TRBV20-1 with TRBJ2-7, with D possibly TRBD1 on 6 matching bases. The clonotype originates from a woman aged 18-29 years in good health and CMV-seronegative. In nucleotides, the CDR3 is TGCAGTGCCGGACAGCCCTACGAGCAGTACGTC. It is translated as CSAGQPYEQYV.